This entry features one T cell receptor beta chain sequence. CDR1 and CDR2 (germline): SGHNT, YENEEA. CDR3 size: 14 residues. Deletions cut 0 bases from V and 3 bases from J, with 5 bases between. The data are from a study of OX40 agonist ivuxolimab in advanced cancers. About the study: Intravenous ivuxolimab was administered to patients every 2 weeks at 0.01 to 10 mg/kg.

Profiling relied on immunoSEQ multiplex PCR, and the TCRdb table lists in-frame clones only, not all of them. Altogether roughly 100,000 clones are present, around nine tenths being singletons, with the ten largest covering roughly 0.8%. The origin of this receptor is an adult with an advanced solid tumor such as melanoma, head and neck, liver or kidney cancer. The input for sequencing was CD4+ or CD8+ T cells sorted from blood, taken in a trial of the OX40 agonist ivuxolimab. This rearrangement joins TRBV11-3 to TRBJ2-2, with D unclear. The CDR3 loop is CASSLDTHTGELFF. The CDR3 DNA sequence: TGTGCCAGCAGCTTAGACACGCACACCGGGGAGCTGTTTTTT.